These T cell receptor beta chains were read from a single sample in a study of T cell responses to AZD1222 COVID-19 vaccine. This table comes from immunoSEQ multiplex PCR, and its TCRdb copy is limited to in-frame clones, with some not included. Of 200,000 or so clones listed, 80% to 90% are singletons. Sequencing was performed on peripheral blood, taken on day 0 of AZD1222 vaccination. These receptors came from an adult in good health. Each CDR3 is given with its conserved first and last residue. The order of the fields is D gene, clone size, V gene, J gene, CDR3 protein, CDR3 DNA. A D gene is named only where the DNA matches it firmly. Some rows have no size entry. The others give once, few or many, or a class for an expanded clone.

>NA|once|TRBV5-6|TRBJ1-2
CASSLGGATGYLSRYTF
TGTGCCAGCAGCTTGGGCGGGGCTACAGGGTATCTTTCTCGCTACACCTTC
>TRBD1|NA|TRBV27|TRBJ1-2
CASRPTGQARYGYTF
TGTGCCAGCAGACCCACTGGACAGGCTCGGTATGGCTACACCTTC
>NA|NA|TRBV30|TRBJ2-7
CAWNRDSPYEQYF
TGTGCCTGGAATAGAGACAGTCCCTACGAGCAGTACTTC
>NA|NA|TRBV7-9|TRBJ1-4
CASSLVQDNEKLFF
TGTGCCAGCAGCTTAGTCCAGGATAATGAAAAACTGTTTTTT
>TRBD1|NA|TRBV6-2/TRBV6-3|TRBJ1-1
CASSFPGTGPMNTEAFF
TGTGCCAGCAGTTTCCCCGGGACAGGGCCGATGAACACTGAAGCTTTCTTT
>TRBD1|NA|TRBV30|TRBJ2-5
CAWSGGTVQETQYF
TGTGCCTGGAGTGGGGGGACAGTCCAAGAGACCCAGTACTTC
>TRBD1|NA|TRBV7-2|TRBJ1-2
CASSQTGGSYGYTF
TGTGCCAGCAGCCAAACAGGGGGTAGTTATGGCTACACCTTC
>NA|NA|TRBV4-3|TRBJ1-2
CASSQEPVPSYGYTF
TGCGCCAGCAGCCAAGAGCCTGTTCCCTCCTATGGCTACACCTTC
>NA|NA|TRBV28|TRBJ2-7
CASSLGREEQYF
TGTGCCAGCAGTTTAGGGCGTGAGGAGCAGTACTTC
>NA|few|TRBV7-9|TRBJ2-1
CASSPTGNEQFF
TGTGCCAGCAGCCCGACAGGCAATGAGCAGTTCTTC
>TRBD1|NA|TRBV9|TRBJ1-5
CASSPTGASNQPQHF
TGTGCCAGCAGCCCGACAGGGGCTAGCAATCAGCCCCAGCATTTT